This T cell receptor (beta chain) was recovered during a study of cytomegalovirus exposure and HLA in healthy donors. Study information: Approximately 190 million T cells yielded roughly 120 million unique TCR beta sequences, as an earlier analysis found.

The V end lost 2 bases, the J end lost 0 bases, and 5 bases lay between the germline ends. This CDR3 has 14 residues. Germline CDR1 reads MNHEY; CDR2 reads SMNVEV (reference sequence). This clone was counted only a few times. Though nominally healthy at sampling, donors likely had unrecorded immune exposures. The PCR used 60 Vbeta and 13 Jbeta primers. TCRdb's table, derived via immunoSEQ multiplex PCR, lists solely in-frame clones and lacks some. Of 95,000 to 150,000 clones listed, 81% were seen once; the top ten hold 2.2%. The source of this sequence is a middle-aged woman in good health and CMV-seronegative. The gene calls are TRBV27 and TRBJ2-1; no firm D call. The sample consisted of PBMCs. The CDR3 DNA follows: TGTGCCAGCAGTTTAATGAGCTCCTACAATGAGCAGTTCTTC. It specifies CASSLMSSYNEQFF.